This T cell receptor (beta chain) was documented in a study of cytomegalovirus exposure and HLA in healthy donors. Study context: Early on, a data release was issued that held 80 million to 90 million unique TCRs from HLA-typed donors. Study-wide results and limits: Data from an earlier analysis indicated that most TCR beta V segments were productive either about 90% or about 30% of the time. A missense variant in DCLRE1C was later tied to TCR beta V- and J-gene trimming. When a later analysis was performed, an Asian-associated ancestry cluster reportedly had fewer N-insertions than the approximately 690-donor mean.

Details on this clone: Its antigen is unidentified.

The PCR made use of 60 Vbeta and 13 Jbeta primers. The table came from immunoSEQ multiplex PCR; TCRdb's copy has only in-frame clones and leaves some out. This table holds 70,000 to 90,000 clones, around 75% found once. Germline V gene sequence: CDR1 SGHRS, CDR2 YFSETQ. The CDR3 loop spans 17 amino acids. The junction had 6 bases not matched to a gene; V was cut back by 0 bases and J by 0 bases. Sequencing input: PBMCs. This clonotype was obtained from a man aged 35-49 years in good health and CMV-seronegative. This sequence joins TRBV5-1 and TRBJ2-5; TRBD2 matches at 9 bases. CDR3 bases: TGCGCCAGCAGCTTGGCCCCCAGCGGGGGGTACCAAGAGACCCAGTACTTC. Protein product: CASSLAPSGGYQETQYF.